This T cell receptor beta chain comes out of a study of blood T cell repertoires in COVID-19. The overall study: Sample material is recorded as cDNA or gDNA derived from T cells, B-cell-depleted T cells, or PBMCs.

In the authors' workflow: From reference gene primer amplification, estimates of nucleated cell counts were derived. Method: immunoSEQ multiplex PCR; TCRdb's copy keeps in-frame clones and lacks some. That table gives V, J and clone size, and the DNA gave D and trimming. The table includes 75,000 to 100,000 clones, 81% detected once. The CDR3 spans 16 residues. Deletions cut 0 bases from V and 6 bases from J, with 15 bases between. Germline CDR1 and CDR2: LGHNA and YNFKEQ. This receptor was taken from a man between 60 and 70 years old with acute or convalescent COVID-19. Sequencing was done on a sample of peripheral blood. The gene calls are TRBV4-2 and TRBJ1-5, with D maybe TRBD1 (6 bases). CDR3 protein: CASSQEGGAARQPQHF. CDR3 sequence (DNA): TGTGCCAGCAGCCAAGAAGGGGGGGCGGCCCGTCAGCCCCAGCATTTT.